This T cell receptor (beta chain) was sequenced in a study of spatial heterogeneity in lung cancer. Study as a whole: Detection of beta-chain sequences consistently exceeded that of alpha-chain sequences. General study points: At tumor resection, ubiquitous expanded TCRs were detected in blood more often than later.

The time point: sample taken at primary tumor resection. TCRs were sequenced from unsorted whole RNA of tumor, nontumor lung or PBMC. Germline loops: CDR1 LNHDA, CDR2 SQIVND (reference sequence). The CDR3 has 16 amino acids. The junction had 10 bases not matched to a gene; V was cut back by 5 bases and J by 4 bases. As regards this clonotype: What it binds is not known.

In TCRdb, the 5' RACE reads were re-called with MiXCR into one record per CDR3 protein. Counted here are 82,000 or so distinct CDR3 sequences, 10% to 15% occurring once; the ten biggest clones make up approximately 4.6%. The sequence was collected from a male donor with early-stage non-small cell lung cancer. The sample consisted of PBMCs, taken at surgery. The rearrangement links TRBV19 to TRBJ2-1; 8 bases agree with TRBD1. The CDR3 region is CASSRGGTGAYNEQFF. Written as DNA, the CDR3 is TGTGCCAGTAGTCGAGGGGGGACAGGAGCTTACAATGAGCAGTTCTTC.